A selection of T cell receptor beta chains follows, all from one sample in a study of shared T cell receptors in the human thymus. Some clones are missing from TCRdb's copy, which holds only in-frame ones; the method was immunoSEQ multiplex PCR. The sample records almost 550,000 clones, more than 75% being singletons. The sample was also reused in another study, on human thymus T cells.

The sequenced sample consisted of thymocytes. Source of these receptors: a boy younger than two with a congenital heart defect. Both conserved end residues are part of each CDR3. D genes are given only for firm matches. Size tells how often a clone was seen (once, few, many) or the class of an expanded clone, and some rows leave it out.

v_gene	d_gene	abundance	j_gene	len	CDR3aa	CDR3nt
TRBV5-6	TRBD1	.	TRBJ2-7	16	CASSPPTGQGYGEQYF	TGTGCCAGCAGCCCCCCTACTGGACAGGGCTACGGCGAGCAGTACTTC
TRBV10-3	.	.	TRBJ1-2	12	CAIVTPFHGYTF	TGTGCCATCGTGACACCGTTCCATGGCTACACCTTC
TRBV4-3	.	few	TRBJ1-2	14	CASSQAGKGHGYTF	TGCGCCAGCAGCCAAGCAGGGAAGGGCCATGGCTACACCTTC
TRBV28	TRBD2	.	TRBJ2-2	16	CASSPPSAGVTGELFF	TGTGCCAGCAGTCCCCCATCAGCGGGAGTGACCGGGGAGCTGTTTTTT
TRBV6-5	.	.	TRBJ2-5	14	CASKGAGRQETQYF	TGTGCCAGCAAGGGCGCGGGCCGCCAAGAGACCCAGTACTTC
TRBV10-3	TRBD1	.	TRBJ2-1	16	CAISESGPGGVDEQFF	TGTGCCATCAGTGAGTCTGGGCCAGGGGGTGTGGATGAGCAGTTCTTC
TRBV29-1	.	.	TRBJ1-2	16	CSVETQRGGVGYGYTF	TGCAGCGTTGAGACTCAGAGAGGAGGGGTAGGGTATGGCTACACCTTC
TRBV5-1	TRBD2	.	TRBJ2-7	14	CASKGLADPYEQYF	TGCGCCAGCAAGGGACTAGCTGACCCCTACGAGCAGTACTTC
TRBV5-1	TRBD2	few	TRBJ2-3	21	CASSLAGIGQWGLAGHRGGYF	TGCGCCAGCAGCTTGGCGGGTATCGGCCAGTGGGGACTAGCGGGGCACAGAGGAGGGTATTTT
TRBV28	.	.	TRBJ1-1	17	CASSLFPSRGGNTEAFF	TGTGCCAGCAGTTTATTTCCCTCGAGGGGGGGAAACACTGAAGCTTTCTTT
TRBV4-2	.	once	TRBJ2-5	13	CASSQGLEETQYF	TGTGCCAGCAGCCAAGGACTGGAAGAGACCCAGTACTTC
TRBV7-9	.	.	TRBJ2-1	13	CASSIAQGNEQFF	TGTGCCAGCAGCATCGCACAGGGAAATGAGCAGTTCTTC
TRBV19	TRBD2	.	TRBJ2-1	17	CASISPGASGRANEQFF	TGTGCCAGTATCTCCCCCGGGGCTAGCGGGAGGGCCAATGAGCAGTTCTTC
TRBV9	.	.	TRBJ2-7	15	CASSVLASPSDEQYF	TGTGCCAGCAGCGTTCTGGCTAGCCCGTCGGACGAGCAGTACTTC
TRBV28	TRBD1	once	TRBJ1-1	15	CASRRGGARVTEAFF	TGTGCCAGCAGACGAGGGGGCGCGAGGGTCACTGAAGCTTTCTTT
TRBV5-4	TRBD1	.	TRBJ1-2	18	CASSPDAPGTGLGYGYTF	TGTGCCAGCAGCCCCGACGCCCCCGGGACAGGGCTAGGCTATGGCTACACCTTC
TRBV4-1	.	.	TRBJ2-7	18	CASSPQKDRLYSSYEQYF	TGCGCCAGCAGCCCCCAAAAAGACAGGCTTTATAGCTCCTACGAGCAGTACTTC
TRBV7-2	.	few	TRBJ2-1	16	CASSSPGERAYNEQFF	TGTGCCAGCAGCTCCCCGGGGGAGCGGGCCTACAATGAGCAGTTCTTC
TRBV28	TRBD1	few	TRBJ1-2	20	CASSLRGRDREILEDYGYTF	TGTGCCAGCAGTTTGCGGGGCCGGGACAGGGAGATTTTAGAGGACTATGGCTACACCTTC
TRBV21-1	.	few	TRBJ2-1	13	CATLGLARNEQFF	TGTGCCACCCTTGGACTAGCGAGGAATGAGCAGTTCTTC
TRBV4-2	TRBD2	.	TRBJ2-1	17	CASSQDSTSGRAHEQFF	TGTGCCAGCAGCCAAGATAGCACTAGCGGGAGGGCCCATGAGCAGTTCTTC
TRBV7-9	.	.	TRBJ1-2	16	CASSLASQGRDYGYTF	TGTGCCAGCAGCTTAGCTTCACAGGGACGCGACTATGGCTACACCTTC
TRBV6-5	.	.	TRBJ1-5	13	CASSYSRNQPQHF	TGTGCCAGCAGTTACAGCCGCAATCAGCCCCAGCATTTT
TRBV7-2	.	.	TRBJ1-5	15	CASSYRQAGNQPQHF	TGTGCCAGCAGCTACCGACAGGCTGGAAATCAGCCCCAGCATTTT
TRBV4-3	TRBD2	.	TRBJ2-3	18	CASSQARASGRSVDTQYF	TGCGCCAGCAGCCAAGCTCGGGCTAGCGGGAGATCAGTAGATACGCAGTATTTT
TRBV30	.	once	TRBJ1-5	16	CAWSPPQGGGNQPQHF	TGTGCCTGGAGTCCACCACAGGGAGGGGGCAATCAGCCCCAGCATTTT
TRBV14	TRBD2	few	TRBJ2-1	18	CASSYWTSGRPYPYEQFF	TGTGCCAGCAGCTACTGGACTAGCGGGAGGCCCTACCCCTATGAGCAGTTCTTC
TRBV14	.	.	TRBJ1-1	16	CASSQELGGLETEAFF	TGTGCCAGCAGCCAAGAACTGGGCGGGTTGGAGACTGAAGCTTTCTTT
TRBV5-1	TRBD2	few	TRBJ2-3	18	CASSLGPRGSRDTDTQYF	TGCGCCAGCAGCCTGGGGCCTCGCGGGAGTCGGGACACAGATACGCAGTATTTT
TRBV28	TRBD1	.	TRBJ1-2	12	CASGQTRHGYTF	TGTGCCTCGGGACAGACACGCCACGGCTACACCTTC
TRBV4-3	TRBD1	once	TRBJ2-6	18	CASSQEDQGVWGANVLTF	TGCGCCAGCAGCCAAGAGGACCAGGGGGTGTGGGGGGCCAACGTCCTGACTTTC
TRBV12-5	.	.	TRBJ2-5	12	CASGTGEETQYF	TGTGCTAGTGGTACCGGGGAAGAGACCCAGTACTTC
TRBV15	.	.	TRBJ1-2	14	CATSRGRFKGGYTF	TGTGCCACCAGCAGAGGGAGGTTTAAGGGCGGCTACACCTTC
TRBV10-1	TRBD1	.	TRBJ2-1	16	CASSESQDRGYNEQFF	TGCGCCAGCAGTGAGTCCCAGGACAGGGGGTACAATGAGCAGTTCTTC
TRBV6-6	TRBD1	once	TRBJ1-3	16	CASQGTGLPRENTIYF	TGTGCCAGTCAGGGGACAGGGTTACCCCGCGAAAACACCATATATTTT
TRBV5-1	.	few	TRBJ1-1	13	CASSLNRVTEAFF	TGCGCCAGCAGCTTGAACAGGGTCACTGAAGCTTTCTTT
TRBV6-1	.	few	TRBJ1-1	14	CASTRTVVNTEAFF	TGTGCCAGCACCAGGACAGTGGTAAACACTGAAGCTTTCTTT
TRBV19	TRBD2	.	TRBJ2-2	17	CASTFGTSGTNTGELFF	TGTGCCAGTACCTTCGGGACTAGCGGGACAAACACCGGGGAGCTGTTTTTT
TRBV5-1	TRBD1	.	TRBJ1-1	15	CASSLEGTGGGEAFF	TGCGCCAGCAGCTTGGAGGGGACAGGGGGCGGTGAAGCTTTCTTT
TRBV7-9	TRBD1	once	TRBJ2-7	18	CASSLPPQRTGRSYEQYF	TGTGCCAGCAGCTTACCTCCCCAAAGGACAGGCCGCTCCTACGAGCAGTACTTC
TRBV6-5	TRBD2	.	TRBJ2-7	16	CASSYSYSGRHYEQYF	TGTGCCAGCAGTTACTCCTATAGCGGGAGGCACTACGAGCAGTACTTC
TRBV7-2	.	.	TRBJ2-7	15	CASSLVKRSKYEQYF	TGTGCCAGCAGCTTAGTAAAGCGAAGTAAGTACGAGCAGTACTTC
TRBV5-4	TRBD2	once	TRBJ2-1	13	CASSLASGAAQFF	TGTGCCAGCAGCTTGGCTAGCGGAGCCGCCCAGTTCTTC
TRBV4-1	TRBD2	.	TRBJ2-1	17	CASSQGAAGGPGNEQFF	TGCGCCAGCAGCCAAGGTGCGGCGGGAGGGCCGGGGAATGAGCAGTTCTTC
TRBV10-3	.	.	TRBJ1-5	13	CAIRGLFNQPQHF	TGTGCCATCAGGGGGCTGTTCAATCAGCCCCAGCATTTT
TRBV7-2	.	.	TRBJ1-2	15	CASSLGGKYNYGYTF	TGTGCCAGCAGCTTAGGAGGCAAATATAACTATGGCTACACCTTC
TRBV28	.	.	TRBJ1-5	15	CASSPGEGRGQPQHF	TGTGCCAGCAGTCCCGGGGAGGGGAGGGGTCAGCCCCAGCATTTT
TRBV6-1	.	few	TRBJ2-7	19	CASSDAPLEGTSGQYEQYF	TGTGCCAGCAGTGACGCTCCCCTGGAGGGGACTTCGGGTCAGTACGAGCAGTACTTC
TRBV11-3	.	.	TRBJ2-5	17	CASSLTDLNALQETQYF	TGTGCCAGCAGCTTAACCGACTTAAATGCGCTACAAGAGACCCAGTACTTC